The sample holds one count of the clone carrying this TCR beta chain. What it binds is unknown. This sample was taken from a study of the immune and genomic landscape of osteosarcoma. Primary, local recurrence and metastasis osteosarcoma tumors were taken after treatment from poor-prognosis patients. Study results and caveats: Several cases had a single hyperexpanded clone dominating the repertoire, all with fewer than 100 T-cell clonotypes.

The CDR3 spans 15 residues. Germline CDR1 reads SGHTA; CDR2 reads FQGNSA. Trimming removed 3 bases from V and 5 bases from J, with 16 bases in between. Clones were read by immunoSEQ multiplex PCR, and TCRdb kept only the in-frame ones, dropping some. The sample carries fewer than 6,500 clones, around 62% recorded once. The receptor was derived from a human donor with osteosarcoma. Sequences were obtained from osteosarcoma tumor tissue from the lung. This rearrangement joins TRBV7-2 to TRBJ1-1, with D perhaps TRBD1 (6 bases). The CDR3 reads CASSFLRGTGTEAFF. DNA of the CDR3: TGTGCCAGCAGCTTCCTCAGGGGCACGGGAACTGAAGCTTTCTTT.